This T cell receptor (beta chain) comes out of a study of T cells after yellow fever vaccination. This CDR3 contains 14 residues. Trimming stripped 4 bases from V and 8 bases from J, with 15 bases between. Germline values: CDR1 MGHRA, CDR2 YSYEKL. Notes on the study in general: Across the CD4 and CD8 compartments, a small share of clonotypes was present in both.

TCRdb reprocessed the 5' RACE reads with MiXCR, giving one entry per CDR3 protein. The table has some 54,000 distinct CDR3 sequences, more than 6.5% seen once. V is TRBV4-1 and J is TRBJ2-1, with D possibly TRBD2 on 7 matching bases. Sequences were derived from CD8+ T cells not binding an NS4B(214-222) dextramer, sorted from PBMCs, sampled 35 to 50 days after the first yellow fever vaccination. The TCR comes from a man aged 18 to 30 who received the YFV17D yellow fever vaccine. The CDR3 bases are TGCGCCAGCAGCCTAGGGGGAGGGGGAGATGAGCAGTTCTTC. This gives the protein CASSLGGGGDEQFF.